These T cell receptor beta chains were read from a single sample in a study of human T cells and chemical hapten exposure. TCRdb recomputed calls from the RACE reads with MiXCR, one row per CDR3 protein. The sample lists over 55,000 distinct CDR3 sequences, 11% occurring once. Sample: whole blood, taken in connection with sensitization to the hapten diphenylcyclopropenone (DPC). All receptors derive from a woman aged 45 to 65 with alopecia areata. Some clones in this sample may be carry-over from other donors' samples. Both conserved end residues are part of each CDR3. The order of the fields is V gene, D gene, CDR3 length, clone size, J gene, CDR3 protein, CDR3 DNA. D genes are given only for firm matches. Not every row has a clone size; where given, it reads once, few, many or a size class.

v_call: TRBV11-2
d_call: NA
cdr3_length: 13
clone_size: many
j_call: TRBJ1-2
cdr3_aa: CASSPDSDYGYTF
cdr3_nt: TGTGCCAGCAGCCCGGACTCGGACTATGGCTACACCTTC

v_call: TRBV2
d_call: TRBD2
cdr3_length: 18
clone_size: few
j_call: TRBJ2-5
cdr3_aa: CASSEVGGDSRLEETQYF
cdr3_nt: TGTGCCAGCAGTGAAGTGGGGGGGGACTCCCGGCTGGAAGAGACCCAGTACTTC

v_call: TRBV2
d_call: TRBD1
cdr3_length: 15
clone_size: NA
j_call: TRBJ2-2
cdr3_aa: CASSQTGGLTGELFF
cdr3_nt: TGTGCCAGCAGTCAGACAGGGGGCCTCACCGGGGAGCTGTTTTTT

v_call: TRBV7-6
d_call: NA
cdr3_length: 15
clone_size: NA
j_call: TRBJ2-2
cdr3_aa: CASSLRVADTGELFF
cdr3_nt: TGTGCCAGCAGCCTCCGAGTAGCAGACACCGGGGAGCTGTTTTTT

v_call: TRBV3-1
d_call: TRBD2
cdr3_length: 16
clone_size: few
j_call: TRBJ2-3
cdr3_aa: CASSLAAGASTDTQYF
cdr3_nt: TGTGCCAGCAGCCTCGCTGCGGGAGCTAGCACAGATACGCAGTATTTT

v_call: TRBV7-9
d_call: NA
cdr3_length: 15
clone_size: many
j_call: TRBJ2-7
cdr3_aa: CASSLAEVQGDEQYF
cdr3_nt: TGTGCCAGCAGCTTAGCGGAAGTGCAAGGGGACGAGCAGTACTTC

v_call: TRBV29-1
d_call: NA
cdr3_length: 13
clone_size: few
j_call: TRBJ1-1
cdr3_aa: CSVEQQENTEAFF
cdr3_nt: TGCAGCGTTGAACAACAGGAGAACACTGAAGCTTTCTTT

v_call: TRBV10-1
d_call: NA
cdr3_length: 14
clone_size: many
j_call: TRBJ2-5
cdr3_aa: CASSETAGGETQYF
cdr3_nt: TGCGCCAGCAGTGAGACAGCCGGCGGGGAGACCCAGTACTTC

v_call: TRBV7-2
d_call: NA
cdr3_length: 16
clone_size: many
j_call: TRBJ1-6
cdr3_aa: CASSLEVAGSNSPLHF
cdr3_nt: TGTGCCAGCAGCTTAGAAGTAGCAGGGAGCAATTCACCCCTCCACTTT

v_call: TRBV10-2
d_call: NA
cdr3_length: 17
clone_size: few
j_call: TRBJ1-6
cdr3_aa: CASSETGPPIRDSPLHF
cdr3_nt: TGCGCCAGCAGTGAGACCGGACCACCTATCCGGGATTCACCCCTCCACTTT

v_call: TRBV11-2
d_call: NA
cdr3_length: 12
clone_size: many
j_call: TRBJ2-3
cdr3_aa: CASAREGATQYF
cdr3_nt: TGTGCCAGCGCTAGAGAAGGGGCTACGCAGTATTTT

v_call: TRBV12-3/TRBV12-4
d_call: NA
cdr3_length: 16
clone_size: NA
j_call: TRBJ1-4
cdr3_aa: CASSLSATGRNEKLFF
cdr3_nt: TGTGCCAGCAGTTTGAGCGCGACAGGCCGGAATGAAAAACTGTTTTTT

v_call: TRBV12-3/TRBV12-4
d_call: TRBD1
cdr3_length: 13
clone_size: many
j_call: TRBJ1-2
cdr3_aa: CASRYRGVYGYTF
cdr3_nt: TGTGCCAGCAGGTACAGGGGCGTCTATGGCTACACCTTC

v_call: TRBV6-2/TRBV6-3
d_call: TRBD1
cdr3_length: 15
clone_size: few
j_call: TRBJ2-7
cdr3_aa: CASSLGQAAIYEQYF
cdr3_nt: TGTGCCAGCAGCCTGGGACAGGCGGCGATATACGAGCAGTACTTC

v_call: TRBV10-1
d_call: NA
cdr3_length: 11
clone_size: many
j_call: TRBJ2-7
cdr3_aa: CASSGGLKQYF
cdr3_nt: TGCGCCAGCAGTGGGGGGCTAAAGCAGTACTTC

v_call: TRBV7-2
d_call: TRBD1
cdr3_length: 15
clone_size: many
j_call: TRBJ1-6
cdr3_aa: CASSLERDRPPPLHF
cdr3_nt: TGTGCCAGCAGCTTAGAGCGGGACAGACCTCCTCCCCTCCACTTT

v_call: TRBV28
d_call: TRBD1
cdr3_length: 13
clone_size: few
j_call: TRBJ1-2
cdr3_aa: CASSSGTVYGYTF
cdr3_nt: TGTGCCAGCAGTTCGGGGACAGTCTATGGCTACACCTTC

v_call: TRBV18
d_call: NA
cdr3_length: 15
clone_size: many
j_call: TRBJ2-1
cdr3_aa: CASSPLNPEAYEQFF
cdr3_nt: TGTGCCAGCTCACCACTTAATCCGGAAGCTTATGAGCAGTTCTTC

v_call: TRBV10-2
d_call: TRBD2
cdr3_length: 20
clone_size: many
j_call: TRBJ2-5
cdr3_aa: CASSESMVGTSGIWRETQYF
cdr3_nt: TGCGCCAGCAGTGAGTCGATGGTTGGGACTAGCGGGATATGGCGAGAGACCCAGTACTTC

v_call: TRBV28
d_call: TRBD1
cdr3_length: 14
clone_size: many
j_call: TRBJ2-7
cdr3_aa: CASSLDRADYEQYF
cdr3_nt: TGTGCCAGCAGCCTGGACAGGGCCGACTACGAGCAGTACTTC

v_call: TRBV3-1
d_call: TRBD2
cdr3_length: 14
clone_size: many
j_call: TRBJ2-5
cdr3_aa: CASSPSGGKETQYF
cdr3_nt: TGTGCCAGCAGCCCTAGCGGGGGCAAAGAGACCCAGTACTTC

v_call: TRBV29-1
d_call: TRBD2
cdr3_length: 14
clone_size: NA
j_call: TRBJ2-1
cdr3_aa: CSVQKVASGNEQFF
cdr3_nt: TGCAGCGTGCAGAAGGTTGCTAGCGGCAATGAGCAGTTCTTC

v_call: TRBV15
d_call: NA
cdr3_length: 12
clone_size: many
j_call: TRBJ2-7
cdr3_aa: CATSSANYEQYF
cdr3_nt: TGTGCCACCAGCAGCGCCAACTACGAGCAGTACTTC

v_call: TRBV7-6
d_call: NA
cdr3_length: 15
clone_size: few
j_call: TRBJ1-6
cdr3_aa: CASSLIQGGDSPLHF
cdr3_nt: TGTGCCAGCAGCTTAATTCAGGGTGGCGATTCACCCCTCCACTTT

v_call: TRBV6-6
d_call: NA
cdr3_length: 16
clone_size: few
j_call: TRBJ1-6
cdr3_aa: CASSYSNQQSNSPLHF
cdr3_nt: TGTGCCAGCAGTTACTCGAATCAACAGAGTAATTCACCCCTCCACTTT

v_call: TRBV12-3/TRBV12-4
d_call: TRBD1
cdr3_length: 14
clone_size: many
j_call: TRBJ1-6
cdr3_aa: CASTQGTGASPLHF
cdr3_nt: TGTGCCAGCACCCAGGGGACAGGGGCTTCACCCCTCCACTTT

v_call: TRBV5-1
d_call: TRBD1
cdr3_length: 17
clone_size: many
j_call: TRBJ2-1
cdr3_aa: CASSLGRQGSSYNEQFF
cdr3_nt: TGCGCCAGCAGCTTGGGGCGACAGGGGAGCTCCTACAATGAGCAGTTCTTC

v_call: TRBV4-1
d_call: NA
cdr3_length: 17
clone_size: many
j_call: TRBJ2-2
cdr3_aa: CASSQQSPVVLPGELFF
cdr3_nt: TGCGCCAGCAGCCAACAATCTCCCGTCGTTCTCCCCGGGGAGCTGTTTTTT

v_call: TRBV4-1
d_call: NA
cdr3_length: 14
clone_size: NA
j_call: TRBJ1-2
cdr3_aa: CASTPEGTGYGYTF
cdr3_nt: TGCGCCAGCACCCCGGAGGGGACGGGCTATGGCTACACCTTC

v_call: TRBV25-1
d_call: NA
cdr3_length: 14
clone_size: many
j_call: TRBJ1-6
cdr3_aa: CASSAGPSNSPLHF
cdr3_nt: TGTGCCAGCAGTGCCGGACCATCTAATTCACCCCTCCACTTT

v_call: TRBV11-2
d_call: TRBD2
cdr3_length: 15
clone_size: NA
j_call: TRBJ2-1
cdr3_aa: CASSWTSGSYNEQFF
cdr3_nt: TGTGCCAGCAGTTGGACTAGCGGGAGCTACAATGAGCAGTTCTTC

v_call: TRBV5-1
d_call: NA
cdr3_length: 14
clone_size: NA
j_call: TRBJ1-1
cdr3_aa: CASSLAWGNTEAFF
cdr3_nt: TGCGCCAGCAGCTTGGCTTGGGGGAACACTGAAGCTTTCTTT

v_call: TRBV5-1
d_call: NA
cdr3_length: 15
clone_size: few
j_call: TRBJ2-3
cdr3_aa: CASTNWAGVADTQYF
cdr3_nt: TGCGCCAGCACGAACTGGGCAGGCGTCGCAGATACGCAGTATTTT

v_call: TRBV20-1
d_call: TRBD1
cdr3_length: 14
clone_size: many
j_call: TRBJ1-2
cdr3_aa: CSARPTGVGYGYTF
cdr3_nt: TGCAGTGCTAGACCGACAGGGGTCGGCTATGGCTACACCTTC

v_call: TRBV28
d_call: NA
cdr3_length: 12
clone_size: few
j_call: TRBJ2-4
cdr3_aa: CASSAGGDIQYF
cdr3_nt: TGTGCCAGCAGCGCTGGGGGAGACATTCAGTACTTC

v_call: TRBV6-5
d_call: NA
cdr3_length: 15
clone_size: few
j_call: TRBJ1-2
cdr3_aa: CASRNPQGGIYGYTF
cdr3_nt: TGTGCCAGCAGAAATCCACAAGGAGGGATCTATGGCTACACCTTC

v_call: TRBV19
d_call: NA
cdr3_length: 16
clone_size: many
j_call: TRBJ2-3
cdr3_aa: CASSTQAGTPKNTQYF
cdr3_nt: TGTGCCAGTAGTACTCAAGCCGGGACGCCGAAAAATACGCAGTATTTT

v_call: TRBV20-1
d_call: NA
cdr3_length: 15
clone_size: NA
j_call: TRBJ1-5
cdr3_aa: CSVRDGGRYRQPQHF
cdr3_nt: TGCAGTGTCCGAGATGGGGGGCGGTATCGTCAGCCCCAGCATTTT

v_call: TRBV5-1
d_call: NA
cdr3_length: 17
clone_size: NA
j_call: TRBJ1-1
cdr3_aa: CASSLDGGDSRNTEAFF
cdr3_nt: TGCGCCAGCAGCTTGGATGGGGGAGACTCCCGGAACACTGAAGCTTTCTTT

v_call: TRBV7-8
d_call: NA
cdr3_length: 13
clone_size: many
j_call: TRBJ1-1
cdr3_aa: CASSLVRRTEAFF
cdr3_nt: TGTGCCAGCAGCTTAGTCAGGCGGACTGAAGCTTTCTTT

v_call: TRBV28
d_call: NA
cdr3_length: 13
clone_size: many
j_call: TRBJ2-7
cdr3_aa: CATLLSRAHEQYF
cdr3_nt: TGTGCCACCCTCCTGAGCAGGGCCCACGAGCAGTACTTC

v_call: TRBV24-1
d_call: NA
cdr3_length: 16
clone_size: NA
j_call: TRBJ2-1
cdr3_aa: CATSDTRRLVGQEQFF
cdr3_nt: TGTGCCACCAGTGACACACGTAGACTAGTGGGTCAGGAGCAGTTCTTC

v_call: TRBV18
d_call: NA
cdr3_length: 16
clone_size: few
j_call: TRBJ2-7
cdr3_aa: CASSPPSGAGSYEQYF
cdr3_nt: TGTGCCAGCTCACCACCGTCCGGTGCGGGCTCCTACGAGCAGTACTTC

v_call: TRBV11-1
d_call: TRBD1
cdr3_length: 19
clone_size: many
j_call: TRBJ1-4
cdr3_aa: CASSFFESRDRFLMYKLFF
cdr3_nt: TGTGCCAGCAGCTTCTTCGAGTCCCGGGACAGGTTCTTGATGTATAAGCTGTTTTTT

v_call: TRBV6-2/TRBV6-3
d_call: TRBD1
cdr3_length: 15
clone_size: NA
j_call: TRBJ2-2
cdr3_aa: CASRPTGQGPGELFF
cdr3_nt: TGTGCCAGCAGGCCGACGGGACAGGGCCCCGGGGAGCTGTTTTTT

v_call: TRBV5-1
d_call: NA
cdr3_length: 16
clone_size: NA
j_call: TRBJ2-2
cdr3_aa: CASRLTEKRGTGELFF
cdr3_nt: TGCGCCAGCCGACTAACCGAAAAGAGGGGGACCGGGGAGCTGTTTTTT

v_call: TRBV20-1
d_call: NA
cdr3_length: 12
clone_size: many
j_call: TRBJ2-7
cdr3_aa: CSARDVGDEQYF
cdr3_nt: TGCAGTGCTAGAGATGTCGGGGACGAGCAGTACTTC

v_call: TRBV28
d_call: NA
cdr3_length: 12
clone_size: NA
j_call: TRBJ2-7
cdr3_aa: CASSHIPYEQYF
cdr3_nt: TGTGCCAGCAGCCACATACCCTACGAGCAGTACTTC

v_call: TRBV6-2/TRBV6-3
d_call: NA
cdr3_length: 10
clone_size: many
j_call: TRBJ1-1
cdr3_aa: CATRRVQAFF
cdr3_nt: TGTGCCACCCGCAGGGTCCAAGCTTTCTTT

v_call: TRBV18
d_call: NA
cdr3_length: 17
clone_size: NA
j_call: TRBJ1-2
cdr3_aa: CASSPQNSFGNVYGYTF
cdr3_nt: TGTGCCAGCTCACCGCAGAATTCCTTTGGGAACGTCTATGGCTACACCTTC

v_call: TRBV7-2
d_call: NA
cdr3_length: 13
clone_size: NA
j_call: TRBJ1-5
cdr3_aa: CASSSGIRGPQHF
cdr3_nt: TGTGCCAGCAGCTCAGGGATTCGAGGGCCCCAGCATTTT

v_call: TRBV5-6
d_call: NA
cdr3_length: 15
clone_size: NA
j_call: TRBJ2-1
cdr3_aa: CASSLGQGTYNEQFF
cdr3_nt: TGTGCCAGCAGCTTGGGCCAGGGGACCTACAATGAGCAGTTCTTC

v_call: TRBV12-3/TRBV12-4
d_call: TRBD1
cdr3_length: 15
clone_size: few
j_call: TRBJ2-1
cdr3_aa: CASSPRGRGGDEQFF
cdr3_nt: TGTGCCAGCAGTCCCAGGGGGAGAGGTGGCGATGAGCAGTTCTTC

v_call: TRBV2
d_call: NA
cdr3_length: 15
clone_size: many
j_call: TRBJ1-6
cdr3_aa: CASSEEAALTSPLHF
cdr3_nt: TGTGCCAGCAGTGAGGAGGCAGCCCTAACGTCACCCCTCCACTTT